The sequence of this T cell receptor beta chain was determined in a study of blood T cell repertoires in COVID-19. Study overall: Samples taken during acute and convalescent COVID-19 were collected in the United States, Italy and Spain. PBMCs, B-cell-depleted T cells, or T cells provided the cDNA or gDNA that made up the material.

In the authors' workflow: Amplification with reference gene primers provided the estimates of nucleated cell counts. Measured with immunoSEQ multiplex PCR; TCRdb has only the in-frame clones, and not every one. The DNA was the basis for D and trimming; V, J and clone size are from that table. The sample lists some 150,000 clones; approximately 85% were seen once. The germline CDR1 and CDR2 sequences are SGHRS and YFSETQ. The CDR3 has 14 residues. The ends were cut back, 3 bases at V and 10 bases at J, with 17 bases in the middle. The receptor was derived from a woman older than 75 with acute or convalescent COVID-19. The chain employs TRBV5-1 and TRBJ2-1; D is perhaps TRBD2 (5 bases). The sequenced material came from peripheral blood. The CDR3 DNA is TGCGCCAGCAGCTCCACAATCGAGGGTAGGGAGCAGTTCTTC. Its protein is CASSSTIEGREQFF. Full variable domain (remainder filled in from reference TRBV5-1 and TRBJ2-1): KAGVTQTPRYLIKTRGQQVTLSCSPISGHRSVSWYQQTPGQGLQFLFEYFSETQRNKGNFPGRFSGRQFSNSRSEMNVSTLELGDSALYLCASSSTIEGREQFFGPGTRLTVL.